This T cell receptor beta chain was identified during a study of response to subunit inactivated influenza vaccine. This CDR3 is 13 amino acids long. The V and J ends lost 6 bases and 8 bases, in that order; junction bases with no gene match: 7. TCRdb called the RT-PCR reads again in MiXCR, with one record for every CDR3 protein. The sample yields roughly 780,000 distinct CDR3 sequences, approximately 17% seen once. General study results and limits: Each seasonal flu vaccination may recruit only limited new T cells, authors suggested.

This clonotype was seen a few times. Its antigen is unknown. This receptor was obtained from a man over 45 who received an inactivated influenza vaccine. Sequences were derived from PBMCs from blood, sampled 4 to 6 days after vaccination. The chain carries TRBV12-3 or TRBV12-4 and TRBJ2-4; 7 positions match TRBD1. CDR3 nucleotide sequence: TGTGCCAGCAGCCCGACAGGGTGGGACATTCAGTACTTC. Protein: CASSPTGWDIQYF.